This TCR beta chain was captured by sequencing in a study of blood T cell repertoires in COVID-19. Study-level background: Collection of acute and convalescent COVID-19 samples took place in the United States, Italy and Spain.

Germline V gene lookup returns CDR1 KGHDR and CDR2 SFDVKD. The junction had 5 bases not matched to a gene; V was cut back by 11 bases and J by 3 bases. CDR3 size: 13 residues. Clones were sequenced by immunoSEQ multiplex PCR, and TCRdb holds only the in-frame ones, with some missing. Altogether nearly 200,000 clones are present, approximately 83% being singletons, with the ten largest covering approximately 7.6%. Specimen: PBMCs or T cells enriched from blood (not recorded which). The source is a man aged 35 to 55 who had recovered from COVID-19. The chain combines TRBV24-1 with TRBJ2-3, with 9 bases aligning to TRBD2. As DNA, the CDR3 is TGTGCCATCGGGCTAGCGGGAACAGATACGCAGTATTTT. Translation: CAIGLAGTDTQYF.